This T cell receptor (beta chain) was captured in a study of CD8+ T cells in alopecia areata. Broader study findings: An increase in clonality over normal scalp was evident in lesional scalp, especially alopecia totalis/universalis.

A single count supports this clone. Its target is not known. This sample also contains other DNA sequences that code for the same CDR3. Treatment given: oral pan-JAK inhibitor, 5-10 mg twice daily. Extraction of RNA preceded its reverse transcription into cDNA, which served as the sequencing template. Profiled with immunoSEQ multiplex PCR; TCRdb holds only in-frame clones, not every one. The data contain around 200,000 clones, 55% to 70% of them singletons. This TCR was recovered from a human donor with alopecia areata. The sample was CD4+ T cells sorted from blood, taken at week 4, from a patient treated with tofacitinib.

This CDR3 is CSVGQGNTEAFF. The CDR3 nucleotides are TGCAGCGTCGGACAGGGCAACACTGAAGCTTTCTTT. The V call is TRBV29-1, the J call TRBJ1-1, with TRBD1 matching over 8 bases. Germline V lookup: CDR1 SQVTM, CDR2 ANQGSEA. J was trimmed by 2 bases and V by 6 bases; bases with no gene match: 2. This CDR3 has 12 residues.